Below are 28 T cell receptor beta chains sequenced from a single sample in a study of T cells in Graves' hyperthyroidism and ophthalmopathy. Amplified TCR beta CDR3 regions came from RNA transcripts. HTBI primers were the set used in a first-round RT-PCR of the TCR CDR3. MiXCR, applied by TCRdb to the multiplex PCR reads, yields one record per CDR3 protein. The table lists fewer than 650,000 distinct CDR3 sequences, approximately 14% of them singletons. The sequencing sample was made of blood. The origin of the receptors is a woman aged 18-29 years with Graves' ophthalmopathy.

This clonotype was recorded only once. The chain uses TRBV11-2 and TRBJ2-1, with TRBD2 matching over 16 bases. The trim removed 4 bases at V and 2 bases at J, leaving 11 bases unmatched. There are 20 residues in the CDR3. The germline gives CDR1 SGHAT, CDR2 FQNNGV. The CDR3: CASSSIPGLAGGETYNEQFF. In DNA form, the CDR3 reads TGTGCCAGCAGCTCTATACCGGGACTAGCGGGAGGGGAGACCTACAATGAGCAGTTCTTC.

This clonotype was detected only a few times. This chain links TRBV13 with TRBJ2-6; TRBD1 agrees at 12 bases. J lost 3 bases, V lost 5 bases, and 8 bases had no gene match. Germline loops: CDR1 PRHDT, CDR2 FYEKMQ (reference sequence). This CDR3 comprises 18 residues. CDR3 amino acids: CASSVAGTGGGGANVLTF. CDR3 DNA: TGTGCCAGCAGCGTCGCCGGGACAGGGGGCGGTGGGGCCAACGTCCTGACTTTC.

This sequence joins TRBV19 and TRBJ2-3; the D gene is possibly TRBD2 (5 bases). The V end lost 1 base, the J end lost 10 bases, and 12 bases lay between the germline ends. Germline values: CDR1 LNHDA, CDR2 SQIVND (reference sequence). The CDR3 consists of 13 residues. The CDR3 loop is CASSIGGDLAQYF. CDR3 sequence (DNA): TGTGCCAGTAGTATAGGGGGAGACTTGGCGCAGTATTTT.

The table lists this clonotype with a few counts. The chain combines TRBV27 with TRBJ2-7, with D tentatively TRBD2 (5 bases). The germline V gene encodes CDR1 MNHEY and CDR2 SMNVEV (reference sequence). CDR3 size: 12 residues. Deletions cut 6 bases from V and 5 bases from J, with 11 bases between. CDR3 amino acids: CASRIGRDEQYF. The CDR3 bases are TGTGCCAGCAGAATTGGGCGGGACGAGCAGTACTTC.

In this sample, this clonotype turned up many times. This rearrangement joins TRBV12-3 or TRBV12-4 to TRBJ1-2, with no clear D. CDR3 length: 11 amino acids. Deletions cut 4 bases from V and 5 bases from J, with 5 bases between. The CDR3 DNA follows: TGTGCCAGCAGTTCTTGGTATGGCTACACCTTC. Translation gives CASSSWYGYTF.

There are a few counts of this clonotype. The gene calls are TRBV20-1 and TRBJ2-2; a possible D gene is TRBD1 (6 bases). The ends were cut back, 0 bases at V and 1 base at J, with 21 bases in the middle. Germline V gene sequence: CDR1 DFQATT, CDR2 SNEGSKA (reference sequence). CDR3 size: 19 residues. The CDR3 bases are TGCAGTGCTAGAGATAAGTATGACCGGCAGGGGCGGAACACCGGGGAGCTGTTTTTT. This encodes CSARDKYDRQGRNTGELFF.

This clonotype was counted only a few times. This chain uses TRBV10-3 with TRBJ2-5, with 16 bases matching TRBD2. The CDR3 loop spans 20 amino acids. V was clipped by 4 bases and J by 1 base; unmatched bases: 12. Germline values: CDR1 ENHRY, CDR2 SYGVKD. In DNA form, the CDR3 reads TGTGCCATCAGTGCTGCCGGGACTAGCGGGAGGGCCGGGCTCCAAGAGACCCAGTACTTC. Its protein product is CAISAAGTSGRAGLQETQYF.

This clonotype came up many times. This rearrangement joins TRBV12-3 or TRBV12-4 to TRBJ2-3, with 14 bases matching TRBD2. V lost 4 bases to trimming and J lost 4 bases; unmatched junction nucleotides: 10. The CDR3 has 18 amino acids. The CDR3 loop reads CASSYRLAGGPGADTQYF. CDR3 DNA sequence: TGTGCCAGCAGTTACCGACTAGCGGGAGGGCCGGGCGCAGATACGCAGTATTTT.

The CDR3: CASSYPGRTNSYEQYF. The CDR3 DNA reads TGTGCCAGCAGCTATCCGGGACGGACAAACTCCTACGAGCAGTACTTC. The chain recombines TRBV7-9 with TRBJ2-7; either TRBD1 or TRBD2 may supply D (5 bases each). The V end lost 4 bases, the J end lost 0 bases, and 16 bases lay between the germline ends. The CDR3 covers 16 residues. CDR1 and CDR2 (germline): SEHNR, FQNEAQ (reference sequence).

This clonotype occurred many times. The J gene is TRBJ1-1, the V gene TRBV28; D gene uncertain. Deletions cut 1 base from V and 3 bases from J, with 15 bases between. Germline-derived CDR1 and CDR2 are MDHEN and SYDVKM. The CDR3 sequence is 16 residues long. The CDR3 coding sequence is TGTGCCAGCAGTTTATACGAAGGTAATCTTGACACTGAAGCTTTCTTT. It encodes CASSLYEGNLDTEAFF. The full variable domain, its missing parts supplied by reference TRBV28 and TRBJ1-1, is DVKVTQSSRYLVKRTGEKVFLECVQDMDHENMFWYRQDPGLGLRLIYFSYDVKMKEKGDIPEGYSVSREKKERFSLILESASTNQTSMYLCASSLYEGNLDTEAFFGQGTRLTVV.

This clonotype came up many times. The V and J genes are TRBV12-3 or TRBV12-4 and TRBJ1-1; no clear D gene. The CDR3 runs 13 residues. V lost 6 bases, J lost 3 bases, and 11 bases lay in between. The CDR3 nucleotides read TGTGCCAGCAGCCAACAAAGTGACACTGAAGCTTTCTTT. Translating gives CASSQQSDTEAFF.

This clonotype appeared a few times. A much bigger clone sits one base away, suggesting this may be a read error. In DNA form, the CDR3 reads TGTGCCAGCAGTTACACCGTGGGCGAGACCCAGTACTTC. Translated: CASSYTVGETQYF. V is TRBV6-2 or TRBV6-3 and J is TRBJ2-5; D remains unclear. This CDR3 comprises 13 residues. With 2 bases removed from V and 5 bases from J, the gap between germline ends came to 9 bases. CDR1 and CDR2 (germline): MNHEY, SVGEGT.

This clonotype showed up many times. The genes are TRBV7-9 and TRBJ2-7, with TRBD2 matching 10 bases. This CDR3 spans 17 amino acids. CDR1 is SEHNR, CDR2 FQNEAQ, per germline (reference sequence). J gave up 2 bases and V 5 bases, and 12 bases lay outside the gene matches. The DNA for the CDR3 is TGTGCCAGCAGCCCCAACAGGGCTAGCGGGGGCCCCTACGAGCAGTACTTC. Translated: CASSPNRASGGPYEQYF.

This sequence joins TRBV6-1 and TRBJ1-3, with a possible D match to TRBD1 (6 bases). The V and J ends lost 5 bases and 4 bases respectively, with 27 bases between them. The germline V gene encodes CDR1 MNHNS and CDR2 SASEGT. CDR3 size: 19 residues. The CDR3 spells CASSSTIHVDSSKGNTIYF. CDR3 in DNA: TGTGCCAGCAGTTCGACTATCCACGTGGACAGCTCGAAGGGAAACACCATATATTTT.

V and J are TRBV14 and TRBJ2-5; TRBD1 might be the D (5 bases). Looked up from germline, CDR1 is SGHDN and CDR2 is FVKESK. The CDR3 spans 14 residues. V was cut by 0 bases and J by 7 bases, with 12 bases left in between. This CDR3 reads CASSQEDFQGTQYF. The CDR3 nucleotides read TGTGCCAGCAGCCAAGAGGATTTTCAGGGGACCCAGTACTTC.

V usage is TRBV25-1 and J usage is TRBJ2-5; D may be TRBD1 (7 bases). Trimming took off 1 base at V and 3 bases at J, with 33 bases between the two ends. This CDR3 region has 22 residues. CDR1 is MGHDK and CDR2 is SYGVNS in the germline V gene. The CDR3 sequence: CASSEWKLETGQPKRVKETQYF. The CDR3, as DNA: TGTGCCAGCAGTGAATGGAAATTGGAAACGGGACAGCCAAAGCGGGTGAAAGAGACCCAGTACTTC.

To note about this clonotype: The missing conserved phenylalanine or tryptophan at the end of this CDR3 makes a read error likely. The rearrangement joins TRBV14 to TRBJ1-1, with TRBD1 identical over 8 bases. V lost 6 bases to trimming and J lost 11 bases; unmatched junction nucleotides: 11. CDR1 is SGHDN and CDR2 is FVKESK in the germline V gene. The CDR3 sequence is 13 residues long. The CDR3 here is CASSPDRANLAFL. In DNA, the CDR3 is TGTGCCAGCAGTCCGGACAGGGCCAACCTGGCTTTCCTT.

This clonotype was observed at least ten times. This sequence joins TRBV7-3 and TRBJ2-5; D is possibly TRBD1 or TRBD2 (5 bases each). This CDR3 spans 14 amino acids. Germline V gives CDR1 SGHTA, CDR2 FQGTGA. Trimming took off 1 base at V and 4 bases at J, with 10 bases between the two ends. CDR3 loop: CASSLSRDGETQYF. The DNA of the CDR3 is TGTGCCAGCAGCTTAAGCAGGGACGGAGAGACCCAGTACTTC.

This chain connects TRBV30 to TRBJ2-7; TRBD1 matches 8 bases. The CDR3 loop spans 11 amino acids. Trimming took 5 bases from V and 9 from J; bases not matched to a gene: 6. Germline V gene sequence: CDR1 GTSNPN, CDR2 SVGIG (reference sequence). CDR3 sequence reads: CAWGQGAVQYF. The CDR3 bases are TGTGCCTGGGGACAGGGAGCTGTGCAGTACTTC.

The chain couples TRBV29-1 to TRBJ2-7; TRBD2 matches at 7 bases. Germline V gene lookup returns CDR1 SQVTM and CDR2 ANQGSEA. The CDR3 extends over 14 amino acids. J lost 0 bases, V lost 5 bases, and 7 bases had no gene match. This chain's CDR3 is CSVNLAESSYEQYF. The CDR3 nucleotides are TGCAGCGTTAACCTAGCGGAAAGCTCCTACGAGCAGTACTTC.

In its sample, this clonotype was seen many times. The gene calls are TRBV6-2 or TRBV6-3 and TRBJ1-5; 8 nucleotides line up with TRBD1. The junction had 4 bases not matched to a gene; V was cut back by 7 bases and J by 2 bases. CDR3 length: 14 residues. Germline assignment: CDR1 MNHEY and CDR2 SVGEGT. CDR3 nucleotides: TGTGCCAGCACTCAGGGGGCTGGCAATCAGCCCCAGCATTTT. It encodes CASTQGAGNQPQHF.

This clonotype has ten or more counts. The chain is built from TRBV14 and TRBJ2-3; TRBD2 matches 12 bases. The CDR3 loop spans 19 amino acids. V shed 0 bases and J 8 bases; nucleotides not matched to a gene: 15. Germline CDR1 and CDR2: SGHDN and FVKESK. The CDR3 DNA follows: TGTGCCAGCAGCCAAGAACTGGGCGGGGAGTGGACTAGCGGGGTTACGCAGTATTTT. Its translation: CASSQELGGEWTSGVTQYF.

This clonotype was counted between two and nine times. The chain couples TRBV11-2 to TRBJ2-1; 15 bases align to TRBD2. CDR3 size: 18 residues. Germline trimming cut 8 bases from V and 6 bases from J; bases unmatched to any gene: 14. The V gene's germline CDR1 is SGHAT and CDR2 FQNNGV. The CDR3 bases are TGTGCCAGCTCACCACCAGGACTAGCGGGAGGGCTCGTCAATGAGCAGTTCTTC. Translation gives CASSPPGLAGGLVNEQFF.

Comments on this clonotype: With a much larger clone just one base away, this may be a read error. V usage is TRBV3-1 and J usage is TRBJ1-2; D is unresolved. CDR1 is LGHDT, CDR2 YNNKEL, per germline (reference sequence). This CDR3 is built from 12 residues. V was shortened by 0 bases and J by 3 bases, with 2 bases between the two germline ends. CDR3 coding DNA: TGTGCCAGCAGCCAAGAGTACTATGGCTACACCTTC. Translated, it gives CASSQEYYGYTF.

The chain has TRBV19 and TRBJ1-5; D not certain. The CDR3 contains 15 residues. From germline, CDR1 is LNHDA and CDR2 SQIVND (reference sequence). Trimming took off 2 bases at V and 6 bases at J, with 14 bases between the two ends. CDR3 sequence: CASSIRNSVRQPQHF. The CDR3 DNA is TGTGCCAGTAGTATAAGGAACAGTGTCCGTCAGCCCCAGCATTTT.

This clonotype appeared many times. The gene calls are TRBV6-6 and TRBJ1-2, with D unresolved. The ends were cut back, 2 bases at V and 5 bases at J, with 6 bases in the middle. From germline, CDR1 is MNHNY and CDR2 SVGAGI (reference sequence). This CDR3 is 12 amino acids long. The CDR3 DNA sequence: TGTGCCAGCAGTTACCCCGTTTATGGCTACACCTTC. Translation: CASSYPVYGYTF.

The table lists this clonotype with many counts. The gene calls are TRBV11-2 and TRBJ2-5; D is unresolved. The germline CDR1 and CDR2 sequences are SGHAT and FQNNGV. V lost 3 bases and J 2 bases, leaving 4 bases between the germline ends. This CDR3 comprises 12 residues. The CDR3 DNA reads as TGTGCCAGCAGCTTTAGACAAGAGACCCAGTACTTC. Translating it yields CASSFRQETQYF.

At least ten counts were recorded for this clonotype. V gene TRBV28 combines with J gene TRBJ1-1, with no clear D. The CDR3 extends over 14 amino acids. Germline loops: CDR1 MDHEN, CDR2 SYDVKM. Deletions cut 6 bases from V and 3 bases from J, with 14 bases between. The CDR3 here is CASRLHGSDTEAFF. In DNA form, the CDR3 reads TGTGCCAGCAGACTACACGGGTCGGACACTGAAGCTTTCTTT.